This entry lists 31 T cell receptor beta chains sequenced from one sample in a study of blood T cell repertoires in COVID-19. Sequencing was performed with immunoSEQ multiplex PCR; in TCRdb, only in-frame clones are kept and a portion is missing. The table lists about 480,000 clones, approximately 91% of them singletons. The sample was PBMCs or T cells enriched from blood (not recorded which). These receptors were taken from an older woman who had recovered from COVID-19.

The rearrangement joins TRBV6-5 to TRBJ2-7, with 9 bases fitting TRBD1. Germline V gene lookup returns CDR1 MNHEY and CDR2 SVGAGI. The CDR3 length is 14 residues. With V trimmed by 5 bases and J by 4 bases, 6 bases remained unmatched. CDR3 region: CASSLDRGLYEQYF. For the CDR3, the DNA is TGTGCCAGCAGTCTGGACAGGGGCTTGTACGAGCAGTACTTC.

The chain combines TRBV6-1 with TRBJ1-2; a weak D match, TRBD1 (6 bases). CDR3 length equals 18 residues. CDR1 and CDR2 from the germline V gene are MNHNS and SASEGT. Trimming removed 2 bases from V and 6 bases from J, with 25 bases in between. In DNA form, the CDR3 reads TGTGCCAGCAGTGAATTCGGGGCAGGGGCGTTAGGCGGTAATGGCTACACCTTC. Protein: CASSEFGAGALGGNGYTF.

V and J are TRBV27 and TRBJ2-1, with TRBD2 identical over 12 bases. CDR3 size: 17 residues. In germline, CDR1 is MNHEY, CDR2 SMNVEV (reference sequence). Unmatched junction bases numbered 12, after V lost 5 bases and J lost 7 bases. The DNA of the CDR3 is TGTGCCAGCAGTCCAGCCCCCCTAGCGGGGGGGAGGAATGAGCAGTTCTTC. Translating gives CASSPAPLAGGRNEQFF.

This chain joins TRBV14 and TRBJ2-1, with D perhaps TRBD2 (6 bases). Trimming shortened V by 1 base and J by 8 bases, and 9 bases separated the two germline ends. CDR1 SGHDN and CDR2 FVKESK come from the germline V gene. The CDR3 is 13 residues long. The CDR3: CASSQVGGYEQFF. CDR3 DNA sequence: TGTGCCAGCAGCCAAGTCGGAGGGTATGAGCAGTTCTTC.

The chain uses TRBV2 and TRBJ1-2; D gene uncertain. The CDR3 length is 12 residues. Germline values: CDR1 SNHLY, CDR2 FYNNEI. The V gene lost 2 bases and the J gene lost 8 bases, with 9 bases spanning the gap. The CDR3 spells CASSENRLGYTF. In DNA, the CDR3 is TGTGCCAGCAGTGAAAACCGGTTAGGCTACACCTTC.

J is TRBJ2-2 and V is TRBV7-2, with 7 bases identical to TRBD1. Germline CDR1 and CDR2: SGHTA and FQGNSA. CDR3 size: 16 residues. Unmatched junction bases numbered 10, after V lost 5 bases and J lost 4 bases. The CDR3 region is CASSPLQGQITGELFF. The DNA of the CDR3 is TGTGCCAGCAGCCCTCTCCAGGGACAGATCACCGGGGAGCTGTTTTTT.

This sequence joins TRBV2 and TRBJ1-3, with a possible D match to TRBD1 (6 bases). V was pared by 3 bases and J by 2 bases, with 14 bases between. The CDR3 covers 16 residues. Germline assignment: CDR1 SNHLY and CDR2 FYNNEI. This CDR3 reads CASSEGMNRAGNTIYF. Here the CDR3 DNA reads TGTGCCAGCAGTGAGGGGATGAACAGGGCTGGAAACACCATATATTTT.

This clone was found a few times. The chain couples TRBV6-5 to TRBJ1-1; TRBD1 might be the D (5 bases). V dropped 2 bases and J dropped 11 bases, with 15 bases sitting between them. The germline gives CDR1 MNHEY, CDR2 SVGAGI. The CDR3 totals 13 residues. CDR3 sequence: CASSYRGGDDAFF. The CDR3 DNA is TGTGCCAGCAGTTACCGGGGGGGGGACGACGCTTTCTTT.

The chain is built from TRBV24-1 and TRBJ2-7; TRBD1 matches 7 bases. The germline V gene encodes CDR1 KGHDR and CDR2 SFDVKD. The CDR3 totals 15 residues. The trim removed 9 bases at V and 0 bases at J, leaving 10 bases unmatched. The CDR3 bases are TGTGCCACCTCCCGGGGCAGGGACAGCTCCTACGAGCAGTACTTC. Translating it yields CATSRGRDSSYEQYF.

This clone was picked up one time. The V and J genes are TRBV9 and TRBJ2-3; TRBD2 agrees at 9 bases. CDR3 length equals 16 residues. The ends lost 2 bases at V and 2 bases at J; junction bases unmatched: 6. Germline CDR1 and CDR2: SGDLS and YYNGEE. The DNA for the CDR3 is TGTGCCAGCAGCGTCAATAGCGGGGGCCTCACAGATACGCAGTATTTT. Translated: CASSVNSGGLTDTQYF.

About this clone itself: The same CDR3 is also encoded by other DNA sequences in this sample. The rearrangement joins TRBV6-5 to TRBJ1-5, with D unresolved. Per germline, CDR1 MNHEY and CDR2 SVGAGI. The CDR3 is made up of 15 amino acids. Trimming removed 0 bases at V and 0 bases at J, with 6 bases between. CDR3 DNA sequence: TGTGCCAGCAGTTACTCCGGGGATAGCAATCAGCCCCAGCATTTT. It yields the protein CASSYSGDSNQPQHF.

This chain joins TRBV3-1 (or the pseudogene TRBV3-2) and TRBJ1-6; a weak D match, TRBD1 (5 bases). Trimming removed 3 bases from V and 6 bases from J, with 15 bases in between. Germline V gives CDR1 LGHDT, CDR2 YNNKEL (reference sequence). This CDR3 contains 16 residues. CDR3: CASSHRGRGVNSPLHF. DNA of the CDR3: TGTGCCAGCAGCCACCGGGGGAGGGGAGTTAATTCACCCCTCCACTTT.

The chain is built from TRBV5-1 and TRBJ2-7; maybe TRBD1 (5 bases). Germline V gene sequence: CDR1 SGHRS, CDR2 YFSETQ. The CDR3 runs 12 residues. V lost 5 bases and J lost 3, with 9 bases in between. This chain's CDR3 is CASRPDNYEQYF. The CDR3, as DNA: TGCGCCAGCAGACCGGACAACTACGAGCAGTACTTC.

The CDR3 DNA reads as TGTGCCAGCAGCTTCGGGTCTCGACTCTATAATTCACCCCTCCACTTT. The encoded protein is CASSFGSRLYNSPLHF. This sequence joins TRBV11-2 and TRBJ1-6; D is undetermined. The CDR3 length is 16 residues. Germline CDR1 reads SGHAT; CDR2 reads FQNNGV. Trimming removed 3 bases from V and 3 bases from J, with 12 bases in between.

This rearrangement joins TRBV3-1 (or the pseudogene TRBV3-2) to TRBJ2-1; TRBD2 matches 10 bases. The V gene's germline CDR1 is LGHDT and CDR2 YNNKEL (reference sequence). With 1 base clipped from V and 4 bases from J, the junction kept 10 bases outside the gene matches. The CDR3 length is 18 residues. The CDR3 bases are TGTGCCAGCAGCCAAGTATCCAGCGGGGGGGCGGGTTACAATGAGCAGTTCTTC. The encoded protein is CASSQVSSGGAGYNEQFF.

The chain couples TRBV12-3 or TRBV12-4 to TRBJ1-6; D not resolved. The CDR3 totals 13 residues. The V end lost 5 bases, the J end lost 5 bases, and 7 bases lay between the germline ends. The CDR3 is CASSLQHNSPLHF. Here the CDR3 DNA reads TGTGCCAGCAGTCTACAGCATAATTCACCCCTCCACTTT.

The V and J genes are TRBV11-3 and TRBJ2-4; tentative D call: TRBD2 (6 bases). With 0 bases removed from V and 1 base from J, the gap between germline ends came to 19 bases. In germline, CDR1 is SGHNT, CDR2 YENEEA. This CDR3 comprises 19 residues. The CDR3 DNA follows: TGTGCCAGCAGCTTAGATGGGGAGGTCCCCCGCGGGGCCAAAAACATTCAGTACTTC. Translation gives CASSLDGEVPRGAKNIQYF.

The J gene is TRBJ2-7, the V gene TRBV6-5; 8 bases align to TRBD1. The germline CDR1 and CDR2 sequences are MNHEY and SVGAGI. Germline trimming cut 8 bases from V and 3 bases from J; bases unmatched to any gene: 6. The CDR3 totals 13 residues. CDR3 nucleotide sequence: TGTGCCAGCGGACGGGACAGGAGCTACGAGCAGTACTTC. Translation: CASGRDRSYEQYF.

The V and J genes are TRBV19 and TRBJ1-5; 7 bases line up with TRBD1. The CDR3 covers 14 residues. CDR1 is LNHDA and CDR2 is SQIVND in the germline V gene (reference sequence). J lost 3 bases, V lost 6 bases, and 5 bases had no gene match. CDR3: CASRGQPSNQPQHF. DNA of the CDR3: TGTGCCAGTAGGGGACAGCCCTCCAATCAGCCCCAGCATTTT.

J is TRBJ1-3 and V is TRBV4-2; tentative D call: TRBD1 (6 bases). The CDR3 runs to 12 residues. Germline lookup yields CDR1 LGHNA and CDR2 YNFKEQ. The ends were cut back, 4 bases at V and 12 bases at J, with 13 bases in the middle. The CDR3 reads CASSRDQGLIYF. The CDR3 DNA reads TGTGCCAGCAGCCGAGACCAGGGGCTCATATATTTT.

This clone was recorded only once. Within the sample, other DNA sequences also encode this same CDR3. The chain combines TRBV18 with TRBJ2-1, with 8 nucleotides matching TRBD1. The V gene end was trimmed by 3 bases and the J gene end by 3 bases; junction bases not matched to a gene: 4. Germline V CDR1 and CDR2: KGHSH, LQKENI. The CDR3 totals 15 residues. The CDR3 region is CASSPGTGGYNEQFF. CDR3 nucleotides: TGTGCCAGCTCACCCGGGACAGGTGGCTACAATGAGCAGTTCTTC.

The chain combines TRBV6-5 with TRBJ1-2, with D perhaps matching TRBD1 (6 bases). Looked up from germline, CDR1 is MNHEY and CDR2 is SVGAGI. CDR3 size: 14 residues. The V end lost 3 bases, the J end lost 7 bases, and 15 bases lay between the germline ends. This CDR3 is CASSYSGGATGYTF. DNA for the CDR3: TGTGCCAGCAGTTATAGTGGGGGGGCAACTGGCTACACCTTC.

The chain joins TRBV6-5 to TRBJ1-4; D is uncertain. The CDR3 contains 13 residues. The germline V gene encodes CDR1 MNHEY and CDR2 SVGAGI. The ends were cut back, 3 bases at V and 5 bases at J, with 7 bases in the middle. CDR3 nucleotides: TGTGCCAGCAGTTATGTACACAATGAAAAACTGTTTTTT. Amino acids: CASSYVHNEKLFF.

V is TRBV10-1 and J is TRBJ2-5; tentatively, D is TRBD2 (7 bases). CDR1 and CDR2 (germline): WNHNN, SYGVQD (reference sequence). The CDR3 length is 14 residues. V lost 6 bases, J lost 7 bases, and 18 bases lay in between. The CDR3: CASSIGGVDRTQYF. In DNA, the CDR3 is TGCGCCAGCAGCATAGGGGGGGTCGATCGGACCCAGTACTTC.

The chain couples TRBV7-2 to TRBJ1-1; TRBD1 matches at 9 bases. V was pared by 4 bases and J by 4 bases, with 7 bases of the junction left unmatched. The CDR3 runs 15 residues. CDR1 and CDR2 (germline): SGHTA, FQGNSA. The chain's CDR3 is CASSSQGAQITEAFF. The CDR3 DNA reads as TGTGCCAGCAGCTCACAGGGGGCGCAAATCACTGAAGCTTTCTTT. Supplemented by reference TRBV7-2 and TRBJ1-1, the full variable domain reads GAGVSQSPSNKVTEKGKDVELRCDPISGHTALYWYRQSLGQGLEFLIYFQGNSAPDKSGLPSDRFSAERTGGSVSTLTIQRTQQEDSAVYLCASSSQGAQITEAFFGQGTRLTVV.

The chain employs TRBV5-5 and TRBJ2-2; D not certain. Trimming removed 4 bases at V and 5 bases at J, with 12 bases between. Germline V gene lookup returns CDR1 SGHKS and CDR2 YYEKEE (reference sequence). The length of the CDR3 is 14 residues. CDR3 in DNA: TGTGCCAGCAGCCCCTACTCCGGGACCGGGGAGCTGTTTTTT. Protein product: CASSPYSGTGELFF.

The sample holds one count of this clone. The chain links TRBV27 to TRBJ1-1; TRBD1 agrees at 9 bases. Germline V lookup: CDR1 MNHEY, CDR2 SMNVEV (reference sequence). V lost 5 bases, J lost 5 bases, and 3 bases stayed unmatched. The CDR3 has 13 amino acids. CDR3 bases: TGTGCCAGCAGTACGACAGGGGGAACTGAAGCTTTCTTT. Translating it yields CASSTTGGTEAFF.

The V and J genes are TRBV5-1 and TRBJ2-5, with D unclear. V was pared by 0 bases and J by 5 bases, with 8 bases between. This CDR3 spans 13 amino acids. Germline V lookup: CDR1 SGHRS, CDR2 YFSETQ. Written as DNA, the CDR3 is TGCGCCAGCAGCTTGGACAGTGGGGAGACCCAGTACTTC. Protein product: CASSLDSGETQYF.

V is TRBV6-5 and J is TRBJ1-4; 10 bases agree with TRBD1. V lost 7 bases to trimming and J lost 8 bases; unmatched junction nucleotides: 7. Germline V lookup: CDR1 MNHEY, CDR2 SVGAGI. This CDR3 is 14 amino acids long. The CDR3 DNA sequence: TGTGCCAGCACCAGGGGGACAGGGGACGAAAAACTGTTTTTT. It encodes CASTRGTGDEKLFF.

The rearrangement uses TRBV7-6 and TRBJ1-1; 8 bases are a match to TRBD1. The V gene end was trimmed by 0 bases and the J gene end by 4 bases; junction bases not matched to a gene: 7. The CDR3 has 16 amino acids. Germline CDR1 is SGHVS and CDR2 is FNYEAQ. CDR3 sequence reads: CASSLAQGAGGTEAFF. Here the CDR3 DNA reads TGTGCCAGCAGCTTAGCGCAGGGGGCAGGAGGCACTGAAGCTTTCTTT.

V gene TRBV28 combines with J gene TRBJ2-2, with 8 bases identical to TRBD2. Germline lookup yields CDR1 MDHEN and CDR2 SYDVKM. The CDR3 extends over 15 amino acids. The V and J ends lost 3 bases and 5 bases, in that order; junction bases with no gene match: 5. The CDR3 sequence is CASSFRLARTGELFF. The CDR3 DNA follows: TGTGCCAGCAGTTTCAGACTAGCGCGGACCGGGGAGCTGTTTTTT.